The 16 T cell receptor beta chains given below trace back to one sample, sequenced in a study of blood T cell repertoires in COVID-19. Clones were sequenced by immunoSEQ multiplex PCR, and TCRdb holds only the in-frame ones, with some missing. The sample holds around 200,000 clones, 86% seen once. The source material was peripheral blood. All receptors derive from a man aged 45 to 65 with acute or convalescent COVID-19.

This rearrangement joins TRBV3-1 (or the pseudogene TRBV3-2) to TRBJ1-6; 9 nucleotides match TRBD1. The germline gives CDR1 LGHDT, CDR2 YNNKEL (reference sequence). Trimming took 5 bases from V and 7 from J; bases not matched to a gene: 0. This CDR3 spans 13 amino acids. The CDR3 DNA sequence: TGTGCCAGCAGCACAGGGGGCAATTCACCCCTCCACTTT. It encodes CASSTGGNSPLHF.

This clone was observed a handful of times. The chain is built from TRBV25-1 and TRBJ1-2, with 8 bases that match TRBD1. V shed 1 base, J shed 4 bases, and the junction held 11 bases outside the gene matches. Germline values: CDR1 MGHDK, CDR2 SYGVNS. This CDR3 is built from 17 residues. The CDR3 DNA follows: TGTGCCAGCAGTGAATGGAGAACAGGGGGATCTTTCTATGGCTACACCTTC. Translating gives CASSEWRTGGSFYGYTF.

The chain carries TRBV30 and TRBJ1-2; perhaps TRBD1 as D (6 bases). CDR3 size: 14 residues. Trimming cost V 3 bases and J 4 bases, with 15 bases left between them. Germline V CDR1 and CDR2: GTSNPN, SVGIG (reference sequence). CDR3 amino acids: CAWRGAGWAYGYTF. Written as DNA, the CDR3 is TGTGCCTGGAGGGGGGCAGGTTGGGCCTATGGCTACACCTTC.

The chain uses TRBV3-1 (or the pseudogene TRBV3-2) and TRBJ2-5, with 9 nucleotides matching TRBD2. The CDR3 has 15 amino acids. Germline CDR1 LGHDT, CDR2 YNNKEL (reference sequence). V trimming: 3 bases; J trimming: 3 bases; junction bases outside the gene matches: 5. Written as DNA, the CDR3 is TGTGCCAGCAGCCACGGACTAGCGAGGAAAGAGACCCAGTACTTC. It is translated as CASSHGLARKETQYF.

The CDR3 DNA reads TGTGCCAGCAGCTTAGTCGACTTGAACTATGGCTACACCTTC. Its protein is CASSLVDLNYGYTF. V gene TRBV11-2 combines with J gene TRBJ1-2, with no clear D. The CDR3 length is 14 residues. Germline V lookup: CDR1 SGHAT, CDR2 FQNNGV. V lost 1 base and J lost 2, with 8 bases in between. Complete variable domain (other parts from reference TRBV11-2 and TRBJ1-2): EAGVAQSPRYKIIEKRQSVAFWCNPISGHATLYWYQQILGQGPKLLIQFQNNGVVDDSQLPKDRFSAERLKGVDSTLKIQPAKLEDSAVYLCASSLVDLNYGYTFGSGTRLTVV.

J is TRBJ1-4 and V is TRBV5-4; maybe TRBD1 (5 bases). From germline, CDR1 is SGHNT and CDR2 YYREEE (reference sequence). This CDR3 has 14 amino acids. The V gene lost 0 bases and the J gene lost 6 bases, with 9 bases spanning the gap. The CDR3 DNA reads TGTGCCAGCAGCTTGGCTGGGGCGGATGAAAAACTGTTTTTT. Its protein product is CASSLAGADEKLFF.

The genes are TRBV12-3 or TRBV12-4 and TRBJ1-1; 8 nucleotides align to TRBD1. J gave up 4 bases and V 5 bases, and 3 bases lay outside the gene matches. CDR3 length: 13 residues. In nucleotides, the CDR3 is TGTGCCAGCAGTACACAGGGGGTCACTGAAGCTTTCTTT. Amino acids: CASSTQGVTEAFF.

The chain recombines TRBV19 with TRBJ1-4; tentative D call: TRBD1 (5 bases). Germline V gives CDR1 LNHDA, CDR2 SQIVND (reference sequence). The CDR3 loop spans 15 amino acids. Trimming removed 7 bases from V and 0 bases from J, with 12 bases in between. The CDR3, as DNA: TGTGCCAGTAACGACGGGGGGGCAACTAATGAAAAACTGTTTTTT. This translates into CASNDGGATNEKLFF.

The rearrangement joins TRBV10-2 to TRBJ1-5, with 7 positions matching TRBD1. V lost 3 bases and J lost 3; bases outside the gene matches: 2. Per germline, CDR1 WSHSY and CDR2 SAAADI. This CDR3 is 14 amino acids long. CDR3: CASSEQGFNQPQHF. In nucleotides, the CDR3 is TGCGCCAGCAGTGAACAGGGGTTCAATCAGCCCCAGCATTTT.

The V and J genes are TRBV6-6 and TRBJ1-5; D gene unclear. CDR3 size: 16 residues. V gave up 0 bases and J gave up 0 bases, with 9 bases separating them. The germline V gene encodes CDR1 MNHNY and CDR2 SVGAGI (reference sequence). This CDR3 reads CASSYSGSYSNQPQHF. The CDR3 coding sequence is TGTGCCAGCAGTTACTCGGGCAGCTATAGCAATCAGCCCCAGCATTTT.

V is TRBV6-4 and J is TRBJ2-7, with 8 bases that match TRBD1. The CDR3 extends over 15 amino acids. Per germline, CDR1 MRHNA and CDR2 SNTAGT. Trimming at V came to 8 bases and at J to 1 base, leaving 10 bases not matched to a gene. The CDR3 coding sequence is TGTGCCAGCTCGTTACAGGGGGGAGTTTCCTACGAGCAGTACTTC. The encoded protein is CASSLQGGVSYEQYF.

The J gene is TRBJ1-1, the V gene TRBV29-1; 7 nucleotides align to TRBD1. This CDR3 has 13 amino acids. Germline lookup yields CDR1 SQVTM and CDR2 ANQGSEA. After removal of 7 bases from V and 4 bases from J, the junction contained 9 bases not matched to a gene. The CDR3 DNA reads TGCAGCGCCCCTCGACAGGGCGGCACTGAAGCTTTCTTT. Its protein product is CSAPRQGGTEAFF.

The chain employs TRBV5-1 and TRBJ2-1; D is possibly TRBD2 (5 bases). This CDR3 has 15 residues. V shed 4 bases and J shed 0 bases, with 11 bases lying between them. CDR1 SGHRS and CDR2 YFSETQ come from the germline V gene. CDR3 nucleotide sequence: TGCGCCAGCAGCCCGGACTGGAGCTCCTACAATGAGCAGTTCTTC. This gives the protein CASSPDWSSYNEQFF.

This clone appeared a few times. This CDR3 reads CASSPGTSGPTDTQYF. DNA for the CDR3: TGCGCCAGCAGCCCCGGGACTAGTGGCCCCACAGATACGCAGTATTTT. The chain recombines TRBV5-1 with TRBJ2-3; 8 nucleotides align to TRBD2. J gave up 2 bases and V 4 bases, and 9 bases lay outside the gene matches. Germline V gene lookup returns CDR1 SGHRS and CDR2 YFSETQ. The CDR3 loop spans 16 amino acids.

J is TRBJ2-3 and V is TRBV5-4, with 13 bases aligning to TRBD2. CDR1 is SGHNT and CDR2 is YYREEE in the germline V gene (reference sequence). J was trimmed by 1 base and V by 4 bases; bases with no gene match: 3. CDR3 size: 16 residues. The CDR3 DNA reads as TGTGCCAGCAGCCGTGGACTAGCGGGAGGCACAGATACGCAGTATTTT. This sequence encodes CASSRGLAGGTDTQYF.

DNA for the CDR3: TGTGCCAGCAGCGAGACCGGGGACAGGGCGAATTCACCCCTCCACTTT. Protein product: CASSETGDRANSPLHF. The rearrangement uses TRBV7-3 and TRBJ1-6; TRBD1 matches 9 bases. V lost 5 bases and J lost 7; bases outside the gene matches: 9. Germline V gene lookup returns CDR1 SGHTA and CDR2 FQGTGA. This CDR3 is built from 16 residues.